This T cell receptor beta chain came from a study of blood T cell repertoires in COVID-19. Overall study context: Donors in the United States, Italy and Spain gave samples during acute or convalescent COVID-19.

Authors' data handling: It was from reference gene primer amplification that nucleated cell counts were estimated. Clones were sequenced by immunoSEQ multiplex PCR, and TCRdb holds only the in-frame ones, with some missing. V and J calls and clone size follow that table, whereas D and trimming were derived from the DNA. Of roughly 90,000 clones listed, 70% to 85% were seen once; the top ten hold roughly 12%. CDR3 length equals 14 residues. V lost 6 bases to trimming and J lost 5 bases; unmatched junction nucleotides: 8. Germline assignment: CDR1 MNHEY and CDR2 SVGAGI. What was sequenced was peripheral blood. The TCR comes from a human donor in a cohort sampled during active COVID-19. The chain has TRBV6-5 and TRBJ2-3; 7 bases line up with TRBD1. CDR3 bases: TGTGCCAGCAGCCTGACAGGGAAAAGAGATACGCAGTATTTT. It specifies CASSLTGKRDTQYF.